Presented here are 18 T cell receptor beta chains from one specimen sequenced in a study of prognosis after radiotherapy for stage I lung cancer. Two rounds of multiplex PCR amplified TCR beta CDR3 from genomic DNA. During first-round PCR, primers specific to each TRBV and TRBJ gene were used. TCRdb used MiXCR to reprocess the multiplex PCR reads, holding one entry per CDR3 protein. The data contain 15,000 to 20,000 distinct CDR3 sequences, approximately 30% of them singletons. Sequencing was performed on PBMCs, taken before or after stereotactic body radiation therapy (not recorded which). The receptors stem from a donor at least 50 years old with non-small cell lung cancer.

At least ten counts were recorded for this clonotype. In DNA form, the CDR3 reads TGTGCCAGCAGTTTACAGGGCCGACAAGAGACCCAGTACTTC. It yields the protein CASSLQGRQETQYF. The rearrangement links TRBV12-3 or TRBV12-4 to TRBJ2-5; the D gene is possibly TRBD1 (5 bases). Trimming left V 2 bases short and J 2 bases short, with 9 bases between. The CDR3 loop spans 14 amino acids.

This clonotype was recorded at least ten times. The V gene is TRBV6-1, the J gene TRBJ1-5; D might be TRBD1 (5 bases). Deletions cut 4 bases from V and 4 bases from J, with 17 bases between. Germline-derived CDR1 and CDR2 are MNHNS and SASEGT. The CDR3 is 16 amino acids. The CDR3 region is CASSVGDRGRNQPQHF. As DNA, the CDR3 is TGTGCCAGCAGTGTTGGGGACCGCGGCAGAAATCAGCCCCAGCATTTT.

Ten or more counts support this clonotype. Germline and junction disagree at one end, which may indicate a read error. The chain is built from TRBV15 and TRBJ2-7; the D gene is possibly TRBD2 (6 bases). CDR1 is LNHNV and CDR2 is YYDKDF in the germline V gene (reference sequence). This CDR3 has 14 residues. CDR3 bases: TGTGCCACCAGCAGAGATAGGCCCGGGGCTAGCGAGAACTTC. Residues: CATSRDRPGASENF.

This clonotype was counted ten times or more. The chain has TRBV11-3 and TRBJ2-3; TRBD1 is a possible D gene (6 bases). V shed 3 bases and J shed 6 bases, with 16 bases lying between them. The CDR3 runs 15 residues. Germline V gives CDR1 SGHNT, CDR2 YENEEA. CDR3 loop: CASSFGTNEGDTQYF. The CDR3 coding sequence is TGTGCCAGCAGCTTCGGGACAAACGAGGGGGATACGCAGTATTTT.

By its share, this clonotype is medium-sized. The gene calls are TRBV28 and TRBJ1-1; D ambiguous. The CDR3 has 13 amino acids. V was trimmed by 6 bases and J by 0 bases, leaving 8 bases between them. Germline V gene lookup returns CDR1 MDHEN and CDR2 SYDVKM. The chain's CDR3 is CASRRTMNTEAFF. The CDR3 nucleotides read TGTGCCAGCAGGCGGACCATGAACACTGAAGCTTTCTTT.

This clonotype has a handful of counts. This may be a read error: a much more frequent sequence differs by one nucleotide. V usage is TRBV4-2 and J usage is TRBJ2-5, with 7 bases matching TRBD2. Germline V lookup: CDR1 LGHNA, CDR2 YNFKEQ. The CDR3 totals 16 residues. The CDR3 DNA reads TGTGCCAGCAGCCAAGATCGGGCTAGCGGACAAGATACCCAGTACTTC. Its protein product is CASSQDRASGQDTQYF.

This rearrangement joins TRBV3-1 to TRBJ1-2; 7 bases fit TRBD1. The CDR3 is made up of 12 amino acids. In germline, CDR1 is LGHDT, CDR2 YNNKEL (reference sequence). V was pared by 8 bases and J by 11 bases, with 11 bases of the junction left unmatched. This chain's CDR3 is CASGLGSGGYTF. In DNA, the CDR3 is TGTGCCAGCGGCCTGGGGTCAGGGGGTTACACCTTC.

The chain couples TRBV9 to TRBJ2-7, with 8 bases aligning to TRBD2. The CDR3 is 15 residues long. Looked up from germline, CDR1 is SGDLS and CDR2 is YYNGEE. V gave up 0 bases and J gave up 1 base; unmatched junction bases: 3. For the CDR3, the DNA is TGTGCCAGCAGCGTAGCGGGAGGGGGGTCCTACGAGCAGTACTTC. This gives the protein CASSVAGGGSYEQYF.

The table lists this clonotype with many counts. CDR3 in DNA: TGTGCCAGCAGCTTAGGAGTGGGGCGTAACTATGGCTACACCTTC. Its protein product is CASSLGVGRNYGYTF. The chain links TRBV7-6 to TRBJ1-2, with TRBD1 as a possible D gene (5 bases). Looked up from germline, CDR1 is SGHVS and CDR2 is FNYEAQ. The CDR3 has 15 residues. V was trimmed by 1 base and J by 1 base, leaving 10 bases between them.

There are many counts of this clonotype. The chain is built from TRBV20-1 and TRBJ2-5; D is perhaps TRBD2 (5 bases). The CDR3 length is 14 residues. V lost 0 bases and J 4 bases, leaving 12 bases between the germline ends. Germline loops: CDR1 DFQATT, CDR2 SNEGSKA (reference sequence). CDR3 region: CSARDPSAGETQYF. The CDR3 DNA follows: TGCAGTGCTAGAGACCCCTCTGCGGGAGAGACCCAGTACTTC.

This clonotype appeared many times. The chain uses TRBV5-1 and TRBJ1-5; possibly TRBD1 for D (5 bases). The CDR3 loop spans 14 amino acids. V lost 3 bases and J 3 bases, leaving 10 bases between the germline ends. Germline CDR1 SGHRS, CDR2 YFSETQ. The CDR3 region is CASSYDGANQPQHF. The DNA for the CDR3 is TGCGCCAGCAGCTACGACGGGGCCAATCAGCCCCAGCATTTT. Based on the CDR3 plus reference TRBV5-1 and TRBJ1-5, the full variable domain is KAGVTQTPRYLIKTRGQQVTLSCSPISGHRSVSWYQQTPGQGLQFLFEYFSETQRNKGNFPGRFSGRQFSNSRSEMNVSTLELGDSALYLCASSYDGANQPQHFGDGTRLSIL.

On this clonotype itself: This likely traces to a read error, being one base from a far larger clone. The chain uses TRBV7-9 and TRBJ2-2; unclear D gene. Germline V lookup: CDR1 SEHNR, CDR2 FQNEAQ (reference sequence). The CDR3 totals 15 residues. V dropped 5 bases and J dropped 2 bases, with 12 bases sitting between them. This CDR3 reads CASSPPPGNTGELFF. CDR3 DNA: TGTGCCAGCAGCCCGCCGCCCGGAAACACCGGGGAGCTGTTTTTT.

This clonotype was seen ten or more times. This sequence joins TRBV12-5 and TRBJ1-1; possible D gene TRBD1, 6 bases. The CDR3 consists of 11 residues. Trimming shortened V by 1 base and J by 10 bases, and 7 bases separated the two germline ends. Germline loops: CDR1 LGHNT, CDR2 FRNRAP. The CDR3 DNA follows: TGTGCTAGTGGTTTGGGGGGGCCAGCTTTCTTT. Its translation: CASGLGGPAFF.

This clonotype was seen many times. V and J are TRBV28 and TRBJ2-1; 9 positions match TRBD1. V dropped 3 bases and J dropped 10; count of bases not matched to a gene: 13. Germline CDR1 and CDR2: MDHEN and SYDVKM. This CDR3 is built from 16 residues. The CDR3 region is CASSFGWGTGSREQFF. For the CDR3, the DNA is TGTGCCAGCAGTTTCGGGTGGGGGACAGGGTCTAGGGAGCAGTTCTTC.

This clonotype was picked up many times. This rearrangement joins TRBV28 to TRBJ2-5, with 15 bases lining up with TRBD2. CDR3 length: 16 residues. J gave up 1 base and V 5 bases, and 2 bases lay outside the gene matches. Germline CDR1 and CDR2: MDHEN and SYDVKM. CDR3 in DNA: TGTGCCAGCAGTCTGGGACTAGCGGGAGGCCAAGAGACCCAGTACTTC. Its translation: CASSLGLAGGQETQYF.

V is TRBV5-5 and J is TRBJ2-1, with D tentatively TRBD1 or TRBD2 (5 bases each). Trimming removed 3 bases at V and 7 bases at J, with 17 bases between. Germline CDR1 is SGHKS and CDR2 is YYEKEE (reference sequence). The length of the CDR3 is 15 residues. CDR3 sequence (DNA): TGTGCCAGCAGCTGGTTGGGGAGTGGGGGTAATGAGCAGTTCTTC. As protein: CASSWLGSGGNEQFF.

This clonotype was counted once. This may come from a read error, since a much larger clone is one base off. The chain uses TRBV18 and TRBJ2-5; 9 bases agree with TRBD1. Germline V gives CDR1 KGHSH, CDR2 LQKENI. The CDR3 length is 15 residues. CDR3 loop: CVSSPGQGNQETQYF. CDR3 sequence (DNA): TGTGTCAGCTCACCGGGACAGGGAAATCAAGAGACCCAGTACTTC. The whole variable domain, filled in from reference TRBV18 and TRBJ2-5, reads NAGVMQNPRHLVRRRGQEARLRCSPMKGHSHVYWYRQLPEEGLKFMVYLQKENIIDESGMPKERFSAEFPKEGPSILRIQQVVRGDSAAYFCVSSPGQGNQETQYFGPGTRLLVL.

This clonotype was seen many times. The genes are TRBV5-1 and TRBJ2-1, with 10 bases aligning to TRBD2. V lost 0 bases to trimming and J lost 7 bases; unmatched junction nucleotides: 7. CDR3 length equals 16 residues. Germline values: CDR1 SGHRS, CDR2 YFSETQ. This chain's CDR3 is CASSLGGTSGKNEQFF. CDR3 nucleotides: TGCGCCAGCAGCTTGGGGGGCACTAGCGGGAAGAATGAGCAGTTCTTC.